The rows below give T cell receptor beta chains drawn from one sample of a study of blood T cell repertoires in COVID-19. Data came from immunoSEQ multiplex PCR; TCRdb stores just in-frame clones and leaves some out. The sample contains around 250,000 clones, approximately 82% of which appear only once. The sample taken for sequencing was peripheral blood. The receptors originated from a woman of 80 years or more with acute or convalescent COVID-19. Both conserved end residues are part of each CDR3. Fields, in order: J gene, D gene, V gene, clone size, CDR3 DNA, CDR3 protein. The D gene is left open where the match is weak. Expanded clones get a size class; other rows say once, few or many, or leave the size out.

J gene: TRBJ2-7
D gene: TRBD1
V gene: TRBV6-2/TRBV6-3
clone size: .
CDR3 DNA: TGTGCCAGCAGTGACAGGGGACAGGGGGACGAGCAGTACTTC
CDR3 protein: CASSDRGQGDEQYF

J gene: TRBJ2-7
D gene: TRBD1
V gene: TRBV28
clone size: .
CDR3 DNA: TGTGCCAGCGGTGGACAGGGCCCCCACGAGCAGTACTTC
CDR3 protein: CASGGQGPHEQYF

J gene: TRBJ1-1
D gene: .
V gene: TRBV11-2
clone size: .
CDR3 DNA: TGTGCCAGCAGCACTGTGAACACTGAAGCTTTCTTT
CDR3 protein: CASSTVNTEAFF

J gene: TRBJ1-5
D gene: .
V gene: TRBV7-2
clone size: .
CDR3 DNA: TGTGCCAGCAGCTTTAGTTCCCCTTGGAGGAGTCAGCCCCAGCATTTT
CDR3 protein: CASSFSSPWRSQPQHF

J gene: TRBJ1-1
D gene: .
V gene: TRBV4-3
clone size: .
CDR3 DNA: TGCGCCAGCAGCCAAGACCTTCTGCCAGGGAGGAGGGGGAACACTGAAGCTTTCTTT
CDR3 protein: CASSQDLLPGRRGNTEAFF

J gene: TRBJ1-5
D gene: .
V gene: TRBV18
clone size: .
CDR3 DNA: TGTGCCAGCTCACCACTCGGGGATGTCCAGCCCCAGCATTTT
CDR3 protein: CASSPLGDVQPQHF

J gene: TRBJ2-1
D gene: TRBD1
V gene: TRBV7-9
clone size: .
CDR3 DNA: TGTGCCAGCAGCCGAACAGGGGACAATGAGCAGTTCTTC
CDR3 protein: CASSRTGDNEQFF

J gene: TRBJ2-1
D gene: .
V gene: TRBV5-6
clone size: .
CDR3 DNA: TGTGCCAGCAGCCCGTCCCCCAGGGCCGGGTACAATGAGCAGTTCTTC
CDR3 protein: CASSPSPRAGYNEQFF

J gene: TRBJ2-7
D gene: TRBD1
V gene: TRBV9
clone size: .
CDR3 DNA: TGTGCCAGCAGCGTAGCTGCACAGGGGTTCGGTTACGAGCAGTACTTC
CDR3 protein: CASSVAAQGFGYEQYF

J gene: TRBJ2-3
D gene: .
V gene: TRBV5-1
clone size: .
CDR3 DNA: TGCGCCAGCAGCACGACAGTAGGCACAGATACGCAGTATTTT
CDR3 protein: CASSTTVGTDTQYF

J gene: TRBJ1-1
D gene: .
V gene: TRBV4-3
clone size: .
CDR3 DNA: TGCGCCAGCAGCCAAGTATTGGGGGGTAACACTGAAGCTTTCTTT
CDR3 protein: CASSQVLGGNTEAFF

J gene: TRBJ1-2
D gene: .
V gene: TRBV12-3/TRBV12-4
clone size: .
CDR3 DNA: TGTGCCAGCAGTTTGGGAGGGTTCGGCTACACCTTC
CDR3 protein: CASSLGGFGYTF

J gene: TRBJ2-4
D gene: TRBD2
V gene: TRBV5-4
clone size: .
CDR3 DNA: TGTGCCAGCAGCACTGGGGGGAGGGTAGCCAAAAACATTCAGTACTTC
CDR3 protein: CASSTGGRVAKNIQYF

J gene: TRBJ2-5
D gene: .
V gene: TRBV7-8
clone size: .
CDR3 DNA: TGTGCCAGCAGCCCGGGAGACGGGTTGGAGACCCAGTACTTC
CDR3 protein: CASSPGDGLETQYF

J gene: TRBJ1-6
D gene: .
V gene: TRBV6-5
clone size: .
CDR3 DNA: TGTGCCAGCAGTTACTCGAGGTACAGGAGAGATTCACCCCTCCACTTT
CDR3 protein: CASSYSRYRRDSPLHF

J gene: TRBJ1-5
D gene: .
V gene: TRBV19
clone size: .
CDR3 DNA: TGTGCCAGTAGTCGGAGGAGCGGCCAGACCCCATATCAGCCCCAGCATTTT
CDR3 protein: CASSRRSGQTPYQPQHF

J gene: TRBJ2-5
D gene: TRBD1
V gene: TRBV25-1
clone size: once
CDR3 DNA: TGTGCCAGCAGAAGGGGGGACAGGGGGGGAGAGACCCAGTACTTC
CDR3 protein: CASRRGDRGGETQYF

J gene: TRBJ1-1
D gene: .
V gene: TRBV6-6
clone size: .
CDR3 DNA: TGTGCCAGCACGCCAGGGAACACTGAAGCTTTCTTT
CDR3 protein: CASTPGNTEAFF

J gene: TRBJ1-5
D gene: TRBD1
V gene: TRBV4-2
clone size: .
CDR3 DNA: TGTGCCAGCAGCCAATCTACGGGACAGAACAATCAGCCCCAGCATTTT
CDR3 protein: CASSQSTGQNNQPQHF

J gene: TRBJ1-1
D gene: .
V gene: TRBV6-5
clone size: .
CDR3 DNA: TGTGCCAGCAGTTACTCGAACAGCAAGGTCACTGAAGCTTTCTTT
CDR3 protein: CASSYSNSKVTEAFF

J gene: TRBJ2-4
D gene: TRBD1
V gene: TRBV28
clone size: once
CDR3 DNA: TGTGCCAGCAGTTCGCCCAGGGGGCATTCTGGCAAAAACATTCAGTACTTC
CDR3 protein: CASSSPRGHSGKNIQYF

J gene: TRBJ2-3
D gene: TRBD2
V gene: TRBV4-2
clone size: .
CDR3 DNA: TGTGCCAGCAGCGTACTAGCGGGAGACAGCACAGATACGCAGTATTTT
CDR3 protein: CASSVLAGDSTDTQYF

J gene: TRBJ1-2
D gene: .
V gene: TRBV24-1
clone size: few
CDR3 DNA: TGTGCCACCAGTGACGGACAGCCATGGAGCGGCTACACCTTC
CDR3 protein: CATSDGQPWSGYTF

J gene: TRBJ2-2
D gene: TRBD1
V gene: TRBV29-1
clone size: .
CDR3 DNA: TGCAGCGTCAGACAGGGGGGGAACACCGGGGAGCTGTTTTTT
CDR3 protein: CSVRQGGNTGELFF

J gene: TRBJ1-2
D gene: .
V gene: TRBV3-1/TRBV3-2
clone size: .
CDR3 DNA: TGTGCCAGCAGCTCCCGGGGGGGCGACTATGGCTACACCTTC
CDR3 protein: CASSSRGGDYGYTF

J gene: TRBJ2-3
D gene: .
V gene: TRBV11-1
clone size: .
CDR3 DNA: TGTGCCAGCAGCTCGGGACTCCGGAATACGCAGTATTTT
CDR3 protein: CASSSGLRNTQYF

J gene: TRBJ2-3
D gene: .
V gene: TRBV7-9
clone size: once
CDR3 DNA: TGTGCCAGCAGCTTAGGCTCACTAACAGGAACTAGCACAGATACGCAGTATTTT
CDR3 protein: CASSLGSLTGTSTDTQYF

J gene: TRBJ2-1
D gene: TRBD2
V gene: TRBV7-2
clone size: .
CDR3 DNA: TGTGCCAGCAGCTTTGGGGATAGCGGGAGTCGGAATGAGCAGTTCTTC
CDR3 protein: CASSFGDSGSRNEQFF